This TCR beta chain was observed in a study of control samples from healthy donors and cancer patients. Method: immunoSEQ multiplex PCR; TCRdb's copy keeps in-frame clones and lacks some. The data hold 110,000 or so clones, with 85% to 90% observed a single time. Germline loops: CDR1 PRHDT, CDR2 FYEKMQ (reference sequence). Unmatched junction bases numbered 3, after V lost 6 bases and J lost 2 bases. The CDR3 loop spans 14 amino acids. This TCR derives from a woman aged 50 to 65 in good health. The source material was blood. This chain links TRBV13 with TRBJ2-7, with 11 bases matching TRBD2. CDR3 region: CASRIAGGPYEQYF. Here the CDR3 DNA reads TGTGCCAGCAGAATAGCGGGGGGGCCCTACGAGCAGTACTTC. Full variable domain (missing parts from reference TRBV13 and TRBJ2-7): AAGVIQSPRHLIKEKRETATLKCYPIPRHDTVYWYQQGPGQDPQFLISFYEKMQSDKGSIPDRFSAQQFSDYHSELNMSSLELGDSALYFCASRIAGGPYEQYFGPGTRLTVT.